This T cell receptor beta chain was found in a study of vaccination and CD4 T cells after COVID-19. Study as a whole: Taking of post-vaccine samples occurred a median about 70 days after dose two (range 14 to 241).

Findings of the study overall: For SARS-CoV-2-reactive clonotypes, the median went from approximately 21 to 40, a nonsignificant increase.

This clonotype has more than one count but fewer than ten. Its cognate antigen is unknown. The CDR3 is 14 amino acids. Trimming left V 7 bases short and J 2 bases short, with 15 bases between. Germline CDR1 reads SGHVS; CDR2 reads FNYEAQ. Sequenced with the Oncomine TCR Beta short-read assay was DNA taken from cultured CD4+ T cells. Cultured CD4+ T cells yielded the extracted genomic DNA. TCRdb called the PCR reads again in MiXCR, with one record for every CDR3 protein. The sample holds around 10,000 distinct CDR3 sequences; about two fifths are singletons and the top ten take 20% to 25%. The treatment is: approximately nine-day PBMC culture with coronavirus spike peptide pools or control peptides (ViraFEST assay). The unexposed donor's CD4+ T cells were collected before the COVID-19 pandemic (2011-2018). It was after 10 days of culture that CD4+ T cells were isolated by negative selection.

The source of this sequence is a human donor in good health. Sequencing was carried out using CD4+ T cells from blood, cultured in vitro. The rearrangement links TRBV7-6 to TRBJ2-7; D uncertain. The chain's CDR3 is CASTLTGGTYEQYF. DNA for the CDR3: TGTGCCAGCACCTTGACTGGCGGAACCTACGAGCAGTACTTC.